The clone carrying this TCR beta chain was seen at least ten times. The antigen is undetermined. This sample was taken from a study of T-cell reconstitution after alpha-beta-depleted transplantation in children. The CDR3 is 21 residues long. Looked up from germline, CDR1 is SEHNR and CDR2 is FQNEAQ (reference sequence). V lost 5 bases to trimming and J lost 3 bases; unmatched junction nucleotides: 24. Unique molecular identifiers were used to barcode this TCRbeta library. From the PCR reads, TCRdb called clonotypes with MiXCR, one entry per CDR3 protein. The sample shows around 700,000 distinct CDR3 sequences, roughly 14% of them seen only once. The study's findings and limits: Reported findings indicate that, about two months after transplant, alpha-beta T cells came from several hundred expanded clones, which were derived from non-depleted graft cells. From newly produced T cells came most of the T-cell counts and diversity one year after transplant. The study traced high day-60 TCRbeta diversity in some patients to surviving recipient T cells and thymic progenitors.

The genes are TRBV7-9 and TRBJ2-1; 8 bases agree with TRBD2. The receptor comes from a girl aged 2 to 10 with congenital amegakaryocytic thrombocytopenia, due to receive a stem cell transplant. The sequences come from PBMCs, collected before TCRalphabeta/CD19-depleted stem cell transplant. CDR3: CASSKTVFSVDETSVYNEQFF. Here the CDR3 DNA reads TGTGCCAGCAGCAAGACAGTTTTTTCCGTCGACGAGACTAGCGTCTACAATGAGCAGTTCTTC.